This TCR beta chain was captured by sequencing in a study of low-dose radiotherapy and immunotherapy resistance in tumors. The CDR3 extends over 16 amino acids. CDR1 is MGHDK and CDR2 is SYGVNS in the germline V gene. Trimming took 6 bases from V and 0 from J, leaving 17 bases between them. This sample's time point: after trial treatment. Treatment described: LDRT plus nivolumab, ipilimumab, low-dose cyclophosphamide and aspirin (RACIN trial). This clonotype occurred many times. cDNA synthesis used a TRAV/TRBV-specific primer set for both chains. TCR amplification ran roughly 20 PCR cycles using constant-region and V-primer adapter primers. TCRdb ran MiXCR on the reads and lists one entry per CDR3 protein. This sample has under 35,000 distinct CDR3 sequences, with about 49% found just once.

The receptor's source is a male donor with gallbladder cancer. The gene calls are TRBV25-1 and TRBJ1-1; D perhaps matches TRBD1 (5 bases). The specimen comprised PBMCs, sampled after low-dose radiotherapy plus immunotherapy. The CDR3 coding sequence is TGTGCCAGCAGGCCTATGGGGCAGGGAATGAACACTGAAGCTTTCTTT. It specifies CASRPMGQGMNTEAFF.